The 30 T cell receptor beta chains given below trace back to one sample, sequenced in a study of immune evolution from preneoplasia to lung adenocarcinoma. Sequencing used immunoSEQ multiplex PCR; TCRdb keeps in-frame clones, though not all of them. The table includes roughly 6,600 clones, roughly 80% detected once. Sequencing input: FFPE adjacent normal lung tissue. The receptors here all came from a person aged 60 to 85 with lung adenocarcinoma.

The genes are TRBV5-4 and TRBJ2-7, with D perhaps TRBD2 (6 bases). Germline V gene data show CDR1 as SGHNT and CDR2 as YYREEE (reference sequence). V lost 0 bases and J 6 bases, leaving 16 bases between the germline ends. The CDR3 has 15 amino acids. In nucleotides, the CDR3 is TGTGCCAGCAGCTTGGGCACTAGCCGGAAGGTCGAGCAGTACTTC. It translates to CASSLGTSRKVEQYF.

This clone came up a few times. The chain combines TRBV11-2 with TRBJ2-3, with 10 bases matching TRBD2. The CDR3 runs 15 residues. The J segment lost 2 bases and the V segment lost 5 bases, leaving 4 bases of the junction unmatched. The germline CDR1 and CDR2 sequences are SGHAT and FQNNGV. In DNA form, the CDR3 reads TGTGCCAGCAGCCGAACTAGCGGGAACACAGATACGCAGTATTTT. Its protein product is CASSRTSGNTDTQYF.

A few counts support this clone. The chain employs TRBV9 and TRBJ2-7; TRBD2 matches 13 bases. This CDR3 comprises 16 residues. V trimming: 2 bases; J trimming: 4 bases; junction bases outside the gene matches: 6. CDR1 and CDR2 (germline): SGDLS, YYNGEE. CDR3 region: CASSVGTSGNTYEQYF. The CDR3 bases are TGTGCCAGCAGCGTGGGGACTAGCGGGAACACTTACGAGCAGTACTTC.

The chain uses TRBV6-5 and TRBJ2-1, with 7 positions matching TRBD2. CDR1 MNHEY and CDR2 SVGAGI come from the germline V gene. The V segment lost 6 bases and the J segment 6 bases; nucleotides outside the gene matches: 11. This CDR3 region has 15 residues. The DNA of the CDR3 is TGTGCCAGCAGCTACACCGGACTAGATGGCAATGAGCAGTTCTTC. Translating gives CASSYTGLDGNEQFF.

The chain couples TRBV2 to TRBJ1-2, with D possibly being TRBD1 (6 bases). The CDR3 contains 14 residues. The V end lost 8 bases, the J end lost 4 bases, and 17 bases lay between the germline ends. In germline, CDR1 is SNHLY, CDR2 FYNNEI. CDR3 nucleotides: TGTGCCAGCCAAGGGGGATTTTTGGGCTATGGCTACACCTTC. The encoded protein is CASQGGFLGYGYTF.

The V call is TRBV6-4, the J call TRBJ2-1, with 11 positions matching TRBD1. After removal of 6 bases from V and 7 bases from J, the junction contained 8 bases not matched to a gene. Per germline, CDR1 MRHNA and CDR2 SNTAGT. CDR3 length: 15 residues. The DNA of the CDR3 is TGTGCCAGCAGGGCGGCCGGGACAGGGGGTAATGAGCAGTTCTTC. Encoded protein: CASRAAGTGGNEQFF.

The chain couples TRBV28 to TRBJ2-2; D tentatively fits TRBD1 or TRBD2 (5 bases each). With 7 bases removed from V and 7 bases from J, the gap between germline ends came to 19 bases. CDR3 length: 15 residues. In germline, CDR1 is MDHEN, CDR2 SYDVKM. The CDR3, as DNA: TGTGCCAGCACAAAAGTGGGGGAGCGAAGCGGGGAGCTGTTTTTT. It is translated as CASTKVGERSGELFF.

V and J are TRBV11-2 and TRBJ2-3, with no clear D. Germline V gene sequence: CDR1 SGHAT, CDR2 FQNNGV. The CDR3 totals 12 residues. With 2 bases removed from V and 5 bases from J, the gap between germline ends came to 5 bases. CDR3 sequence (DNA): TGTGCCAGCAGCTTATATGTAGATACGCAGTATTTT. Translation: CASSLYVDTQYF.

The chain has TRBV5-1 and TRBJ1-3, with D hard to call. Germline CDR1 reads SGHRS; CDR2 reads YFSETQ. The V and J ends lost 9 bases and 0 bases respectively, with 13 bases between them. This CDR3 region has 14 residues. CDR3 region: CATRPESSGNTIYF. The DNA of the CDR3 is TGCGCCACCCGCCCAGAAAGCTCTGGAAACACCATATATTTT.

The chain carries TRBV6-4 and TRBJ2-2; no clear D. Trimming cost V 0 bases and J 6 bases, with 5 bases left between them. Germline loops: CDR1 MRHNA, CDR2 SNTAGT. This CDR3 is 13 amino acids long. The CDR3 sequence: CASSDSSSGELFF. For the CDR3, the DNA is TGTGCCAGCAGTGACTCCTCTTCCGGGGAGCTGTTTTTT.

The gene calls are TRBV4-3 and TRBJ2-5; the match to TRBD2 covers 9 bases. V trimming: 6 bases; J trimming: 4 bases; junction bases outside the gene matches: 6. This CDR3 contains 14 residues. CDR1 LGHNA and CDR2 YSLEER come from the germline V gene. CDR3 DNA sequence: TGCGCCAGCAGTAGCGGGAGAGGACGAGAGACCCAGTACTTC. Residues: CASSSGRGRETQYF.

The chain combines TRBV6-5 with TRBJ2-1; 8 bases match TRBD2. CDR3 length: 14 residues. The germline CDR1 and CDR2 sequences are MNHEY and SVGAGI. V shed 7 bases and J 0 bases; nucleotides not matched to a gene: 2. Here the CDR3 reads CASKAGGSYNEQFF. In DNA, the CDR3 is TGTGCCAGCAAGGCGGGAGGCTCCTACAATGAGCAGTTCTTC.

The V call is TRBV5-1, the J call TRBJ2-1; 7 nucleotides match TRBD1. This CDR3 has 14 amino acids. The trim removed 4 bases at V and 8 bases at J, leaving 9 bases unmatched. The germline V gene encodes CDR1 SGHRS and CDR2 YFSETQ. CDR3: CASSPLTGRDEQFF. The CDR3 DNA is TGCGCCAGCAGCCCCTTGACAGGGAGAGATGAGCAGTTCTTC.

V usage is TRBV2 and J usage is TRBJ1-2, with 10 bases identical to TRBD1. CDR1 and CDR2 from the germline V gene are SNHLY and FYNNEI. This CDR3 has 14 residues. V shed 5 bases, J shed 4 bases, and the junction held 4 bases outside the gene matches. CDR3 nucleotides: TGTGCCAGCAGTTCCGGGACAGGGGTCTATGGCTACACCTTC. This translates into CASSSGTGVYGYTF.

V usage is TRBV20-1 and J usage is TRBJ2-7; tentatively, D is TRBD1 (5 bases). With 5 bases removed from V and 5 bases from J, the gap between germline ends came to 10 bases. The CDR3 totals 11 residues. In germline, CDR1 is DFQATT, CDR2 SNEGSKA (reference sequence). As DNA, the CDR3 is TGCAGTGCTCCCCAGGGCCACGAGCAGTACTTC. Translating it yields CSAPQGHEQYF.

The chain couples TRBV7-9 to TRBJ1-4; D unclear. Germline V lookup: CDR1 SEHNR, CDR2 FQNEAQ (reference sequence). The CDR3 length is 16 residues. V shed 5 bases and J shed 0 bases, with 13 bases lying between them. CDR3 residues: CASSRFPESTNEKLFF. DNA for the CDR3: TGTGCCAGCAGCCGCTTCCCCGAGTCAACTAATGAAAAACTGTTTTTT.

This clone showed up just a few times. V usage is TRBV6-5 and J usage is TRBJ2-2, with 7 bases aligning to TRBD1. With 7 bases clipped from V and 2 bases from J, the junction kept 7 bases outside the gene matches. This CDR3 is 15 amino acids long. Per germline, CDR1 MNHEY and CDR2 SVGAGI. DNA of the CDR3: TGTGCCAGCACCCGGGACAGCCTCAACACCGGGGAGCTGTTTTTT. Protein: CASTRDSLNTGELFF.

This sequence joins TRBV18 and TRBJ1-1; D is unresolved. Trimming left V 2 bases short and J 2 bases short, with 6 bases between. Germline V lookup: CDR1 KGHSH, CDR2 LQKENI. CDR3 size: 13 residues. The CDR3 loop is CASSPAVNTEAFF. The DNA of the CDR3 is TGTGCCAGCTCACCAGCAGTTAACACTGAAGCTTTCTTT. The variable domain in full, completed from reference TRBV18 and TRBJ1-1, reads NAGVMQNPRHLVRRRGQEARLRCSPMKGHSHVYWYRQLPEEGLKFMVYLQKENIIDESGMPKERFSAEFPKEGPSILRIQQVVRGDSAAYFCASSPAVNTEAFFGQGTRLTVV.

This chain uses TRBV28 with TRBJ2-1; 9 positions match TRBD2. V gave up 4 bases and J gave up 7 bases; unmatched junction bases: 14. The CDR3 is 17 amino acids. Germline loops: CDR1 MDHEN, CDR2 SYDVKM. The CDR3 protein is CASSYLPGGRGRNEQFF. In nucleotides, the CDR3 is TGTGCCAGCAGTTACCTTCCCGGCGGGAGGGGTCGGAATGAGCAGTTCTTC.

The chain uses TRBV11-1 and TRBJ1-2; 9 bases fit TRBD1. Germline values: CDR1 SGHAT, CDR2 FQDESV (reference sequence). There are 16 residues in the CDR3. V lost 4 bases to trimming and J lost 6 bases; unmatched junction nucleotides: 12. The CDR3 sequence is CASSSYTGTGTNGYTF. The CDR3 DNA sequence: TGTGCCAGCAGCTCCTACACCGGGACAGGGACCAATGGCTACACCTTC. Using reference TRBV11-1 and TRBJ1-2 for the parts outside the CDR3, the full variable domain is EAEVAQSPRYKITEKSQAVAFWCDPISGHATLYWYRQILGQGPELLVQFQDESVVDDSQLPKDRFSAERLKGVDSTLKIQPAELGDSAMYLCASSSYTGTGTNGYTFGSGTRLTVV.

The rearrangement links TRBV5-1 to TRBJ1-2; 11 bases agree with TRBD1. The CDR3 is 16 amino acids. V dropped 4 bases and J dropped 8; count of bases not matched to a gene: 13. Per germline, CDR1 SGHRS and CDR2 YFSETQ. This CDR3 reads CASSPYTDRGLGGYTF. In DNA form, the CDR3 reads TGCGCCAGCAGCCCGTATACGGACAGGGGGCTGGGCGGCTACACCTTC. The full variable domain, rest sourced from reference TRBV5-1 and TRBJ1-2, is KAGVTQTPRYLIKTRGQQVTLSCSPISGHRSVSWYQQTPGQGLQFLFEYFSETQRNKGNFPGRFSGRQFSNSRSEMNVSTLELGDSALYLCASSPYTDRGLGGYTFGSGTRLTVV.

This chain joins TRBV19 and TRBJ2-7; D not certain. CDR1 LNHDA and CDR2 SQIVND come from the germline V gene (reference sequence). V lost 0 bases and J 2 bases, leaving 8 bases between the germline ends. This CDR3 contains 14 residues. The CDR3 nucleotides are TGTGCCAGTAGTATAGACGACACAGCCTACGAGCAGTACTTC. Encoded protein: CASSIDDTAYEQYF.

In its sample, this clone was seen a few times. The same CDR3 also results from other DNA sequences found in this sample. This chain connects TRBV5-1 to TRBJ2-7; the match to TRBD2 covers 7 bases. The CDR3 is 14 amino acids. Germline trimming cut 0 bases from V and 7 bases from J; bases unmatched to any gene: 7. The germline CDR1 and CDR2 sequences are SGHRS and YFSETQ. The CDR3 protein is CASSLVSAGGEQYF. The CDR3 bases are TGCGCCAGCAGCTTGGTGAGCGCCGGGGGGGAGCAGTACTTC. Looking up the rest from reference TRBV5-1 and TRBJ2-7 gives the full variable domain: KAGVTQTPRYLIKTRGQQVTLSCSPISGHRSVSWYQQTPGQGLQFLFEYFSETQRNKGNFPGRFSGRQFSNSRSEMNVSTLELGDSALYLCASSLVSAGGEQYFGPGTRLTVT.

The genes are TRBV6-5 and TRBJ1-2; D is possibly TRBD1 (6 bases). This CDR3 spans 11 amino acids. V was clipped by 6 bases and J by 9 bases, with 11 bases between them. The germline CDR1 and CDR2 sequences are MNHEY and SVGAGI. Here the CDR3 reads CASRHRERYTF. CDR3 bases: TGTGCCAGCAGACACAGGGAGCGCTACACCTTC.

This clone was found once. The chain joins TRBV30 to TRBJ2-1, with 9 bases fitting TRBD2. The CDR3 covers 15 residues. Germline loops: CDR1 GTSNPN, CDR2 SVGIG (reference sequence). CDR3 sequence reads: CALSRAGGPGNEQFF. The CDR3 DNA sequence: TGTGCACTGAGCCGGGCGGGAGGGCCGGGGAATGAGCAGTTCTTC.

J is TRBJ1-1 and V is TRBV6-5; D remains ambiguous. V lost 7 bases to trimming and J lost 2 bases, with 14 bases between them. Looked up from germline, CDR1 is MNHEY and CDR2 is SVGAGI. This CDR3 contains 14 residues. The CDR3 sequence is CASNKREGNTEAFF. The CDR3, as DNA: TGTGCCAGCAATAAACGAGAGGGAAACACTGAAGCTTTCTTT.

The chain couples TRBV10-3 to TRBJ1-5; D remains unclear. This CDR3 region has 15 residues. V shed 4 bases and J shed 5 bases, with 15 bases lying between them. CDR1 and CDR2 from the germline V gene are ENHRY and SYGVKD. CDR3 nucleotides: TGTGCCATCAGTGGAGAAACGCTCGGGGATCAGCCCCAGCATTTT. Its protein is CAISGETLGDQPQHF.

This clone was counted between two and nine times. J is TRBJ2-3 and V is TRBV5-4; 7 bases fit TRBD1. The CDR3 contains 17 residues. Germline trimming cut 3 bases from V and 3 bases from J; bases unmatched to any gene: 13. CDR1 SGHNT and CDR2 YYREEE come from the germline V gene (reference sequence). The CDR3 loop reads CASSSPTRQGRTDTQYF. The CDR3 nucleotides read TGTGCCAGCAGCTCGCCTACTCGACAGGGACGGACAGATACGCAGTATTTT.

The chain links TRBV5-6 to TRBJ2-2; D is unclear. The V end lost 0 bases, the J end lost 1 base, and 4 bases lay between the germline ends. CDR3 size: 14 residues. Per the germline V gene, CDR1 is SGHDT and CDR2 is YYEEEE. This chain's CDR3 is CASSLGLNTGELFF. Written as DNA, the CDR3 is TGTGCCAGCAGCTTGGGGCTGAACACCGGGGAGCTGTTTTTT.

This clone was found a few times. CDR3 coding DNA: TGTGCCAGCAGCTGGGGACTAGCGGGAGGGCCTGGAGATACGCAGTATTTT. Amino acids: CASSWGLAGGPGDTQYF. The V gene is TRBV11-3, the J gene TRBJ2-3, with 16 bases aligning to TRBD2. CDR1 SGHNT and CDR2 YENEEA come from the germline V gene. There are 17 residues in the CDR3. The V gene end was trimmed by 4 bases and the J gene end by 5 bases; junction bases not matched to a gene: 6.